This T cell receptor (beta chain) was profiled in a study of OX40 agonist ivuxolimab in advanced cancers. Study details: Intravenous ivuxolimab at 0.01 to 10 mg/kg was given to patients every 2 weeks.

The CDR3 is 17 amino acids. CDR1 is SGHVS and CDR2 is FNYEAQ in the germline V gene. Germline trimming cut 7 bases from V and 5 bases from J; bases unmatched to any gene: 16. Repertoires were generated with immunoSEQ multiplex PCR, while TCRdb's copy carries only in-frame clones and drops some. This sample has roughly 20,000 clones, with 65% to 90% found just once. The sample here was CD4+ or CD8+ T cells sorted from blood, taken in a trial of the OX40 agonist ivuxolimab. The TCR comes from an adult with an advanced solid tumor such as melanoma, head and neck, liver or kidney cancer. The chain couples TRBV7-6 to TRBJ2-3; TRBD2 aligns across 9 bases. CDR3 region: CASTLREPAGGQDTQYF. In DNA, the CDR3 is TGTGCCAGCACCCTCCGCGAGCCAGCGGGAGGTCAAGATACGCAGTATTTT.